A single sample gave rise to the 24 T cell receptor beta chains below, sequenced in a study of cytomegalovirus exposure and HLA in healthy donors listed by TCRdb under 2017. Library construction relied on the immunoSEQ multiplex PCR assay. For the multiplex PCR, a mixture combining 60 forward primers for TCR Vbeta segments and 13 reverse primers for TCR Jbeta segments was used. TCRdb took this table from immuneACCESS and kept in-frame rearrangements with V and J called. Such tables lack part of the clones; where checked against another copy, unresolved V genes explain under half of the gap, and the rest is unexplained. The sample table contains about 140,000 clones; only one count was recorded for around two thirds of them. The ten largest clones represent approximately 1.7% of the sample. Sequenced: PBMCs. These receptors were obtained from a male donor in good health and CMV-seronegative.

The V and J genes are TRBV4-3 and TRBJ1-5, with D perhaps matching TRBD1 (5 bases). Germline V CDR1 and CDR2: LGHNA, YSLEER. Deletions cut 4 bases from V and 6 bases from J, with 10 bases between. This CDR3 has 13 amino acids. The CDR3 bases are TGCGCCAGCAGCCCTACGGGGGTTCAGCCCCAGCATTTT. Its protein product is CASSPTGVQPQHF.

This chain connects TRBV6-5 to TRBJ1-6, with D unresolved. The CDR3 totals 14 residues. Germline V gene lookup returns CDR1 MNHEY and CDR2 SVGAGI. V was shortened by 2 bases and J by 7 bases, with 9 bases between the two germline ends. In nucleotides, the CDR3 is TGTGCCAGCAGTTACAAGGGAGAGAATTCACCCCTCCACTTT. Protein product: CASSYKGENSPLHF.

This chain uses TRBV4-3 with TRBJ2-6, with D tentatively TRBD1 (7 bases). With 4 bases removed from V and 1 base from J, the gap between germline ends came to 17 bases. Germline V gives CDR1 LGHNA, CDR2 YSLEER. The CDR3 length is 18 residues. The CDR3 loop is CASSRGDSRFSGANVLTF. CDR3 nucleotides: TGCGCCAGCAGCCGGGGGGACAGCCGGTTTTCTGGGGCCAACGTCCTGACTTTC.

The V gene is TRBV5-6, the J gene TRBJ1-1, with D possibly matching TRBD1 (6 bases). This CDR3 contains 16 residues. V was pared by 0 bases and J by 3 bases, with 15 bases between. Germline CDR1 and CDR2: SGHDT and YYEEEE. This chain's CDR3 is CASSLVAGALDTEAFF. The CDR3 DNA reads TGTGCCAGCAGCTTGGTCGCAGGGGCTTTGGACACTGAAGCTTTCTTT.

This clone was counted between two and nine times. This chain links TRBV6-5 with TRBJ2-1; 10 nucleotides line up with TRBD2. Germline-derived CDR1 and CDR2 are MNHEY and SVGAGI. The V gene end was trimmed by 4 bases and the J gene end by 9 bases; junction bases not matched to a gene: 3. The CDR3 has 13 residues. CDR3 sequence reads: CASSWGTSAEQFF. CDR3 nucleotide sequence: TGTGCCAGCAGTTGGGGGACTAGCGCTGAGCAGTTCTTC.

The chain carries TRBV11-2 and TRBJ2-2, with D possibly matching TRBD2 (7 bases). Germline V gene sequence: CDR1 SGHAT, CDR2 FQNNGV. The CDR3 loop spans 16 amino acids. Trimming removed 3 bases at V and 0 bases at J, with 11 bases between. CDR3 in DNA: TGTGCCAGCAGCTTTCGCGGGGGCGCGAACACCGGGGAGCTGTTTTTT. Translated: CASSFRGGANTGELFF.

This chain uses TRBV9 with TRBJ2-5, with 10 bases matching TRBD1. The length of the CDR3 is 15 residues. From germline, CDR1 is SGDLS and CDR2 YYNGEE. With V trimmed by 5 bases and J by 4 bases, 8 bases remained unmatched. DNA for the CDR3: TGTGCCAGCAGACCGGGACAGGGGTTGGGAGAGACCCAGTACTTC. As protein: CASRPGQGLGETQYF. The entire variable domain, with the rest obtained from reference TRBV9 and TRBJ2-5, is as follows: DSGVTQTPKHLITATGQRVTLRCSPRSGDLSVYWYQQSLDQGLQFLIQYYNGEERAKGNILERFSAQQFPDLHSELNLSSLELGDSALYFCASRPGQGLGETQYFGPGTRLLVL.

This clone was seen a handful of times. The chain has TRBV11-2 and TRBJ1-5, with 9 bases fitting TRBD1. The CDR3 totals 13 residues. Germline assignment: CDR1 SGHAT and CDR2 FQNNGV. V shed 5 bases and J 4 bases; nucleotides not matched to a gene: 0. The CDR3 sequence is CASSGQGNQPQHF. CDR3 DNA sequence: TGTGCCAGCAGCGGACAGGGGAATCAGCCCCAGCATTTT. The variable domain in full, completed from reference TRBV11-2 and TRBJ1-5, reads EAGVAQSPRYKIIEKRQSVAFWCNPISGHATLYWYQQILGQGPKLLIQFQNNGVVDDSQLPKDRFSAERLKGVDSTLKIQPAKLEDSAVYLCASSGQGNQPQHFGDGTRLSIL.

CDR3 nucleotide sequence: TGTGCCAGCAGTCCGGGACCGACAGGGGCCTACTCCGGGGAGCTGTTTTTT. Translation: CASSPGPTGAYSGELFF. The chain links TRBV6-4 to TRBJ2-2; 8 bases map to TRBD1. This CDR3 is 17 amino acids long. Trimming at V came to 5 bases and at J to 6 bases, leaving 14 bases not matched to a gene. Per germline, CDR1 MRHNA and CDR2 SNTAGT.

This clone was counted between two and nine times. The chain is built from TRBV4-1 and TRBJ2-6, with D maybe TRBD1 (9 bases). Germline V gene sequence: CDR1 MGHRA, CDR2 YSYEKL. The length of the CDR3 is 18 residues. Trimming removed 7 bases from V and 3 bases from J, with 22 bases in between. The CDR3 bases are TGCGCCAGCACCACAGGGGGGACAGGGACTAGTGGGGCCAACGTCCTGACTTTC. Translation gives CASTTGGTGTSGANVLTF.

This clone was counted only a few times. V is TRBV19 and J is TRBJ1-3; possibly TRBD1 for D (6 bases). The CDR3 totals 14 residues. Germline-derived CDR1 and CDR2 are LNHDA and SQIVND (reference sequence). The V end was cut by 4 bases, the J end by 0 bases, with 7 bases between. CDR3 loop: CASSKGDSGNTIYF. CDR3 nucleotides: TGTGCCAGTAGTAAGGGGGACTCTGGAAACACCATATATTTT.

J is TRBJ1-3 and V is TRBV2; TRBD1 is a possible D gene (5 bases). From germline, CDR1 is SNHLY and CDR2 FYNNEI. Between the trimmed V and J ends, which lost 10 bases and 4 bases, there was a span of 11 bases. The CDR3 is 12 amino acids. The CDR3 sequence: CAIQGIGNTIYF. DNA for the CDR3: TGTGCCATCCAGGGTATCGGAAACACCATATATTTT. The entire variable domain, with the rest obtained from reference TRBV2 and TRBJ1-3, is as follows: EPEVTQTPSHQVTQMGQEVILRCVPISNHLYFYWYRQILGQKVEFLVSFYNNEISEKSEIFDDQFSVERPDGSNFTLKIRSTKLEDSAMYFCAIQGIGNTIYFGEGSWLTVV.

The chain links TRBV7-3 to TRBJ1-2; D gene ambiguous. This CDR3 contains 14 residues. Germline V gene lookup returns CDR1 SGHTA and CDR2 FQGTGA. The ends were cut back, 1 base at V and 1 base at J, with 7 bases in the middle. This CDR3 is CASSLNPDNYGYTF. In DNA, the CDR3 is TGTGCCAGCAGCTTAAATCCAGATAACTATGGCTACACCTTC.

This clone was seen only a few times. The gene calls are TRBV2 and TRBJ1-5; D gene uncertain. The CDR3 is 15 amino acids. Trimming took 6 bases from V and 5 from J, leaving 17 bases between them. Germline-derived CDR1 and CDR2 are SNHLY and FYNNEI. This chain's CDR3 is CASSRGGEFDQPQHF. The CDR3 nucleotides are TGTGCCAGCAGCCGCGGCGGGGAATTTGATCAGCCCCAGCATTTT.

This chain joins TRBV19 and TRBJ1-2, with D hard to call. CDR3 length: 13 residues. The germline V gene has CDR1 LNHDA and CDR2 SQIVND (reference sequence). Trimming left V 3 bases short and J 8 bases short, with 13 bases between. CDR3 sequence reads: CASSIEGSGGYTF. The CDR3 nucleotides are TGTGCCAGTAGTATCGAGGGCTCGGGAGGCTACACCTTC.

This clone turned up a few times. V gene TRBV4-3 combines with J gene TRBJ1-5, with D possibly TRBD1 on 6 matching bases. Trimming stripped 4 bases from V and 7 bases from J, with 14 bases between. This CDR3 is built from 14 residues. The germline gives CDR1 LGHNA, CDR2 YSLEER. The CDR3 spells CASSPSGVEQPQHF. The CDR3 nucleotides read TGCGCCAGCAGCCCCTCAGGGGTCGAGCAGCCCCAGCATTTT.

This clone was observed once. V and J are TRBV9 and TRBJ2-3, with D unclear. The germline V and J ends were trimmed by 0 bases and 1 base, with 9 bases remaining between them. Germline loops: CDR1 SGDLS, CDR2 YYNGEE. This CDR3 comprises 15 residues. The CDR3 DNA is TGTGCCAGCAGCGTAGCTACCCTAGGCACAGATACGCAGTATTTT. This encodes CASSVATLGTDTQYF.

In this sample, this clone turned up a few times. The chain combines TRBV10-1 with TRBJ2-1, with 8 bases lining up with TRBD2. CDR3 length: 14 residues. Looked up from germline, CDR1 is WNHNN and CDR2 is SYGVQD (reference sequence). V shed 10 bases, J shed 9 bases, and the junction held 14 bases outside the gene matches. This CDR3 is CATGRGASRGEQFF. The CDR3 DNA follows: TGCGCCACCGGGAGGGGGGCGTCACGCGGTGAGCAGTTCTTC.

This clone was observed a handful of times. This chain joins TRBV7-9 and TRBJ1-1; 8 nucleotides line up with TRBD1. Germline CDR1 reads SEHNR; CDR2 reads FQNEAQ (reference sequence). There are 14 residues in the CDR3. J lost 1 base, V lost 2 bases, and 0 bases had no gene match. The CDR3 region is CASSLTGGNTEAFF. The CDR3 nucleotides read TGTGCCAGCAGCTTAACAGGGGGGAACACTGAAGCTTTCTTT.

This clone was counted a few times. V is TRBV7-9 and J is TRBJ2-6; possible D gene TRBD1, 6 bases. The CDR3 is 18 residues long. The V end lost 7 bases, the J end lost 0 bases, and 19 bases lay between the germline ends. Germline values: CDR1 SEHNR, CDR2 FQNEAQ (reference sequence). CDR3 sequence reads: CASTRLQGSYSGANVLTF. The DNA for the CDR3 is TGTGCCAGCACCAGGTTGCAGGGGTCCTACTCTGGGGCCAACGTCCTGACTTTC. The full variable domain, its missing parts supplied by reference TRBV7-9 and TRBJ2-6, is DTGVSQNPRHKITKRGQNVTFRCDPISEHNRLYWYRQTLGQGPEFLTYFQNEAQLEKSRLLSDRFSAERPKGSFSTLEIQRTEQGDSAMYLCASTRLQGSYSGANVLTFGAGSRLTVL.

The chain combines TRBV28 with TRBJ2-1, with a weak D call TRBD1 (6 bases). Germline lookup yields CDR1 MDHEN and CDR2 SYDVKM. The CDR3 is 14 residues long. V was cut by 5 bases and J by 6 bases, with 14 bases left in between. The CDR3 coding sequence is TGTGCCAGCAGTCACAGGGCCCTGGGCAATGAGCAGTTCTTC. It yields the protein CASSHRALGNEQFF. Based on the CDR3 plus reference TRBV28 and TRBJ2-1, the full variable domain is DVKVTQSSRYLVKRTGEKVFLECVQDMDHENMFWYRQDPGLGLRLIYFSYDVKMKEKGDIPEGYSVSREKKERFSLILESASTNQTSMYLCASSHRALGNEQFFGPGTRLTVL.

On this clone itself: A junction end diverges from the germline sequence, so it may reflect a read error. The chain uses TRBV25-1 and TRBJ1-4; 7 nucleotides match TRBD1. This CDR3 spans 16 amino acids. Germline V gene sequence: CDR1 MGHDK, CDR2 SYGVNS. In DNA, the CDR3 is TGTGCCAGCAGTGAACTCCCAGGGGGAACTAATGGAAAACTGTTTTTT. Translation: CASSELPGGTNGKLFF. Using reference TRBV25-1 and TRBJ1-4 for the parts outside the CDR3, the full variable domain is EADIYQTPRYLVIGTGKKITLECSQTMGHDKMYWYQQDPGMELHLIHYSYGVNSTEKGDLSSESTVSRIRTEHFPLTLESARPSHTSQYLCASSELPGGTNGKLFFGSGTQLSVL.

The V gene is TRBV10-3, the J gene TRBJ1-2; 8 nucleotides match TRBD1. This CDR3 comprises 15 residues. The germline CDR1 and CDR2 sequences are ENHRY and SYGVKD. J lost 6 bases, V lost 2 bases, and 8 bases had no gene match. CDR3 DNA: TGTGCCATCAGTGAGCCAGGGGGCGCATCGGATGGCTACACCTTC. This translates into CAISEPGGASDGYTF.

In this sample, this clone turned up a few times. The V gene is TRBV25-1, the J gene TRBJ1-1, with a possible D match to TRBD1 (6 bases). Germline loops: CDR1 MGHDK, CDR2 SYGVNS. The CDR3 covers 16 residues. V lost 0 bases and J lost 3, with 14 bases in between. The DNA for the CDR3 is TGTGCCAGCAGTGAATATTACACAGGGAGTGACACTGAAGCTTTCTTT. This gives the protein CASSEYYTGSDTEAFF.